These T cell receptor beta chains were read from a single sample in a study of identifying expanded T cells in peripheral blood. Clones were sequenced by immunoSEQ multiplex PCR, and TCRdb holds only the in-frame ones, with some missing. The data hold about 58,000 clones, with about nine tenths observed a single time. The source material was blood. Receptors were obtained from a person between 18 and 75 years old in good health. CDR3s include the opening cysteine and the closing phenylalanine or tryptophan. Fields, in order: D gene, clone size, V gene, J gene, CDR3 protein, CDR3 DNA. D genes are given only for firm matches. Rows may omit the clone size; those that give it use once, few, many or a size class.

>NA|NA|TRBV7-2|TRBJ1-2
CASSLGDSSGYTF
TGTGCCAGCAGCTTAGGGGACTCAAGCGGCTACACCTTC
>NA|NA|TRBV7-2|TRBJ2-7
CASSSGRFFSYEQYF
TGTGCCAGCAGCTCGGGACGGTTCTTTTCCTACGAGCAGTACTTC
>NA|NA|TRBV2|TRBJ1-6
CASKLGGSYNSPLHF
TGTGCCAGCAAACTGGGAGGATCCTATAATTCACCCCTCCACTTT
>NA|NA|TRBV6-1|TRBJ1-4
CASGRDGQKLFF
TGTGCCAGCGGCAGGGACGGACAAAAACTGTTTTTT
>NA|once|TRBV4-1|TRBJ2-7
CASSQDSSSSGRGQYF
TGCGCCAGCAGCCAAGATTCTAGCAGTAGCGGTCGGGGGCAGTACTTC
>TRBD1|NA|TRBV29-1|TRBJ2-2
CSADRANTGELFF
TGCAGCGCAGACAGGGCGAACACCGGGGAGCTGTTTTTT
>TRBD1|NA|TRBV5-6|TRBJ2-1
CASSFPGQGVSEQFF
TGTGCCAGCAGCTTTCCGGGACAGGGGGTCAGTGAGCAGTTCTTC
>NA|NA|TRBV28|TRBJ1-2
CASRTANYGYTF
TGTGCCAGCAGGACAGCTAACTATGGCTACACCTTC
>NA|NA|TRBV7-9|TRBJ2-1
CASIKTGSGGNEQFF
TGTGCCAGCATCAAAACGGGAAGTGGGGGCAATGAGCAGTTCTTC
>TRBD2|NA|TRBV4-3|TRBJ2-1
CASSPLAGVPQNEQFF
TGCGCCAGCAGCCCACTAGCGGGAGTCCCGCAGAATGAGCAGTTCTTC
>NA|NA|TRBV4-2|TRBJ1-1
CASSQDWRARGGSAFF
TGTGCCAGCAGCCAAGATTGGAGGGCCCGGGGGGGATCGGCTTTCTTT
>TRBD1|NA|TRBV7-3|TRBJ2-3
CASSSGGQGRDTQYF
TGTGCCAGCAGCTCCGGGGGACAGGGTCGAGATACGCAGTATTTT
>TRBD2|NA|TRBV18|TRBJ2-2
CASSPSRAGGPPELFF
TGTGCCAGCTCACCCTCGCGAGCGGGAGGGCCCCCGGAGCTGTTTTTT
>NA|once|TRBV6-5|TRBJ1-2
CASSTGTSYYGYTF
TGTGCCAGCAGTACCGGGACATCCTACTATGGCTACACCTTC
>NA|NA|TRBV28|TRBJ1-1
CASSLSGNTEAFF
TGTGCCAGCAGTTTGTCTGGGAACACTGAAGCTTTCTTT
>NA|NA|TRBV25-1|TRBJ2-5
CASSRANQETQYF
TGTGCCAGCAGTAGGGCTAACCAAGAGACCCAGTACTTC
>TRBD1|NA|TRBV14|TRBJ2-1
CASSQGLGGPWSYNEQFF
TGTGCCAGCAGCCAAGGCCTAGGGGGCCCTTGGTCCTACAATGAGCAGTTCTTC
>NA|NA|TRBV5-8|TRBJ2-7
CASSIPSRAKDHEQYF
TGTGCCAGCAGCATCCCCTCTAGGGCCAAGGACCACGAGCAGTACTTC
>NA|NA|TRBV5-3|TRBJ1-1
CARSSRYRSEAFF
TGTGCCAGAAGCTCGCGCTACAGGTCCGAGGCTTTCTTT
>NA|once|TRBV5-1|TRBJ2-7
CASSLRTEGEQYF
TGCGCCAGCAGCTTAAGGACTGAAGGCGAGCAGTACTTC
>NA|few|TRBV19|TRBJ1-2
CASRWGYGYTF
TGTGCCAGTAGATGGGGTTATGGCTACACCTTC
>NA|NA|TRBV28|TRBJ1-2
CASSFLAAANYGYTF
NA
>NA|NA|TRBV5-1|TRBJ2-5
CASSDPGSQETQYF
TGCGCCAGCAGCGATCCCGGGAGCCAAGAGACCCAGTACTTC
>NA|NA|TRBV1|TRBJ1-5
CTSSQGLRQNQPQHF
TGCACCAGCAGCCAAGGTCTGCGTCAGAATCAGCCCCAGCATTTT
>NA|NA|TRBV5-4|TRBJ2-7
CASSRGLQSYEQYF
TGTGCCAGCAGCAGGGGACTCCAATCCTACGAGCAGTACTTC
>NA|few|TRBV4-1|TRBJ1-2
CASSQEGGTLGYTF
TGCGCCAGCAGCCAAGAGGGGGGGACACTTGGCTACACCTTC
>NA|NA|TRBV2|TRBJ2-5
CASSPAPQETQYF
TGTGCCAGCAGTCCGGCCCCCCAAGAGACCCAGTACTTC
>NA|NA|TRBV5-1|TRBJ1-5
CASSLDGNQPQHF
TGCGCCAGCAGCTTGGATGGGAATCAGCCCCAGCATTTT
>NA|NA|TRBV1|TRBJ1-2
CTSSHFRYRDRSGNYGYTF
TGCACCAGCAGCCACTTTAGATACAGAGACAGGAGTGGAAACTATGGCTACACCTTC
>TRBD1|few|TRBV14|TRBJ1-4
CASSQAFSGQGPEKLFF
TGTGCCAGCAGCCAAGCCTTTTCCGGACAGGGCCCAGAAAAACTGTTTTTT
>NA|NA|TRBV5-4|TRBJ2-5
CASSLARGVQETQYF
TGTGCCAGCAGCTTGGCCCGGGGAGTCCAAGAGACCCAGTACTTC
>NA|NA|TRBV2|TRBJ2-3
CASGYLTDTQYF
TGTGCCAGCGGCTACCTAACAGATACGCAGTATTTT
>NA|NA|TRBV6-5|TRBJ1-5
CASSRTGAGNQPQHF
TGTGCCAGCAGCCGAACAGGTGCAGGGAATCAGCCCCAGCATTTT
>TRBD1|NA|TRBV29-1|TRBJ1-1
CSVCRGEDTEAFF
TGCAGCGTTTGCAGGGGGGAGGACACTGAAGCTTTCTTT
>NA|NA|TRBV4-1|TRBJ2-7
CASSQQSGYEQYF
TGCGCCAGCAGCCAACAGTCGGGGTACGAGCAGTACTTC
>TRBD2|NA|TRBV15|TRBJ2-7
CATSRTGGPYEQYF
TGTGCCACCAGCAGAACGGGAGGTCCCTACGAGCAGTACTTC
>NA|NA|TRBV6-6|TRBJ2-2
CASTTALGQNTGELFF
TGTGCCAGCACCACCGCTCTGGGTCAAAACACCGGGGAGCTGTTTTTT
>NA|NA|TRBV19|TRBJ1-2
CASSMSIVSGYTF
TGTGCCAGTAGTATGTCCATCGTAAGTGGCTACACCTTC
>NA|once|TRBV29-1|TRBJ1-1
CSVTRDRRYGTEAFF
TGCAGCGTTACCCGGGACCGGAGGTATGGCACTGAAGCTTTCTTT
>TRBD2|NA|TRBV7-3|TRBJ2-3
CASSPGTSGITDTQYF
TGTGCCAGCAGCCCCGGGACTAGCGGGATAACAGATACGCAGTATTTT
>NA|NA|TRBV7-2|TRBJ2-3
CASSLVTGSTDTQYF
TGTGCCAGCAGCTTAGTCACGGGGAGCACAGATACGCAGTATTTT
>NA|NA|TRBV2|TRBJ2-7
CASSQDLTGSYEQYF
TGTGCCAGCAGCCAAGATTTAACCGGCTCCTACGAGCAGTACTTC
>TRBD1|NA|TRBV30|TRBJ1-6
CAWSSLAGTGNNSPLHF
TGTGCCTGGAGTTCTCTAGCCGGGACAGGGAATAATTCACCCCTCCACTTT
>TRBD2|NA|TRBV4-3|TRBJ2-7
CASSRRLAGISYEQYF
TGCGCCAGCAGCCGACGACTAGCGGGGATCTCCTACGAGCAGTACTTC
>NA|NA|TRBV18|TRBJ2-2
CASSPPQALDTGELFF
TGTGCCAGCTCACCACCGCAAGCGTTGGACACCGGGGAGCTGTTTTTT
>NA|NA|TRBV6-5|TRBJ1-5
CASSPGGYSNQPQHF
TGTGCCAGCAGTCCGGGAGGTTATAGCAATCAGCCCCAGCATTTT
>NA|few|TRBV10-3|TRBJ2-1
CAIRLDNEQFF
TGTGCCATCAGACTAGACAATGAGCAGTTCTTC
>TRBD2|NA|TRBV5-4|TRBJ2-7
CASSLGLAGRRYF
TGTGCCAGCAGCCTGGGACTAGCGGGAAGGCGGTACTTC
>NA|NA|TRBV2|TRBJ2-7
CASSDRLGLLRYEQYF
TGTGCCAGCAGTGACCGGCTCGGGTTACTTCGATACGAGCAGTACTTC
>TRBD1|NA|TRBV10-2|TRBJ1-2
CASSESRQGGYGYTF
TGCGCCAGCAGTGAGTCCCGACAGGGTGGCTATGGCTACACCTTC
>NA|NA|TRBV5-1|TRBJ1-4
CASKRGVVDFGEKLFF
TGCGCCAGCAAAAGGGGGGTTGTGGATTTCGGTGAAAAACTGTTTTTT